A single sample gave rise to the 5 T cell receptor beta chains below, sequenced in a study of blood T cells in healthy people across ages. It was with a sample-barcoded 5' primer and a J-beta primer mix that a second PCR of roughly 7 to 12 cycles was run. TCRdb fed the 5' RACE reads into MiXCR, producing one record per CDR3 protein. The table shows 650,000 to 700,000 distinct CDR3 sequences, with approximately 52% occurring only once. The sequenced sample consisted of blood. The receptors originated from a woman older than 75 in good health.

This chain joins TRBV28 and TRBJ2-2; 10 positions match TRBD1. J lost 3 bases, V lost 3 bases, and 1 base had no gene match. Germline V gene sequence: CDR1 MDHEN, CDR2 SYDVKM. This CDR3 contains 15 residues. CDR3 sequence: CASSFGTGDTGELFF. The CDR3 DNA is TGTGCCAGCAGTTTTGGGACAGGGGACACCGGGGAGCTGTTTTTT.

This chain uses TRBV6-1 with TRBJ2-1; D is perhaps TRBD1 (6 bases). The CDR3 consists of 17 residues. Germline V gene lookup returns CDR1 MNHNS and CDR2 SASEGT. V was pared by 5 bases and J by 0 bases, with 17 bases between. The CDR3 spells CASSPSTGKSSYNEQFF. In DNA form, the CDR3 reads TGTGCCAGCAGTCCGAGCACAGGGAAGAGCTCCTACAATGAGCAGTTCTTC.

V is TRBV19 and J is TRBJ2-2; a weak D match, TRBD1 (6 bases). The CDR3 is 12 residues long. From germline, CDR1 is LNHDA and CDR2 SQIVND (reference sequence). V shed 4 bases and J shed 8 bases, with 8 bases lying between them. The chain's CDR3 is CASSRQGGELFF. CDR3 coding DNA: TGTGCCAGTAGTAGGCAGGGGGGGGAGCTGTTTTTT.

In this sample, this clonotype turned up many times. V is TRBV4-1 and J is TRBJ2-5; 7 bases align to TRBD2. V was clipped by 1 base and J by 1 base; unmatched bases: 6. Germline V gene sequence: CDR1 MGHRA, CDR2 YSYEKL. This CDR3 has 16 residues. CDR3 region: CASSQVPREPQETQYF. The CDR3 DNA follows: TGCGCCAGCAGCCAAGTGCCGCGGGAGCCCCAAGAGACCCAGTACTTC.

The table lists this clonotype with many counts. CDR3 sequence (DNA): TGCAGTGCTAGAGATAGGCGGCGGGGACTAGCGACCAACTACGAGCAGTACTTC. Residues: CSARDRRRGLATNYEQYF. The rearrangement links TRBV20-1 to TRBJ2-7, with 10 positions matching TRBD2. CDR3 length equals 18 residues. In germline, CDR1 is DFQATT, CDR2 SNEGSKA (reference sequence). The J segment lost 3 bases and the V segment lost 0 bases, leaving 14 bases of the junction unmatched.